This TCR beta chain was sequenced in a study of T-cell memory formation after mild COVID-19. TCRdb passed the 5' RACE reads through MiXCR, listing each CDR3 protein once. The sample has some 290,000 distinct CDR3 sequences, around 16% seen once. Germline V gene data show CDR1 as SGHTA and CDR2 as FQGNSA. This CDR3 has 13 amino acids. The V gene lost 2 bases and the J gene lost 8 bases, with 12 bases spanning the gap. This clonotype was found many times. The chain combines TRBV7-2 with TRBJ1-2; D ambiguous. The origin of this receptor is a man between 18 and 35 years old who had mild COVID-19 (a few samples of this study predate the infection). Cell type and time point are not known. The source material was PBMCs or a T cell subset sorted from them (not recorded which). The CDR3 spells CASSLFEGGGYTF. DNA for the CDR3: TGTGCCAGCAGCTTATTTGAGGGCGGAGGCTACACCTTC.